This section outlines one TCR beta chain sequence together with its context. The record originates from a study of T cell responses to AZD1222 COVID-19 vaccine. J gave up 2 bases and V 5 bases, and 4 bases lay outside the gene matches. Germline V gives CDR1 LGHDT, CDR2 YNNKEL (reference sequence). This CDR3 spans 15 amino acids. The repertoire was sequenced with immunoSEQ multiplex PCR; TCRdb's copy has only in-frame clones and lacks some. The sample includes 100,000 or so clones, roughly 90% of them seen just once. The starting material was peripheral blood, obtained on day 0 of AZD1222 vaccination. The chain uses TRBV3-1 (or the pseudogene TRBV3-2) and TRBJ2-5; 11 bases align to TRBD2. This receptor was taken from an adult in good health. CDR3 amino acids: CASSSTSGIQETQYF. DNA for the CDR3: TGTGCCAGCAGCTCGACTAGCGGGATACAAGAGACCCAGTACTTC.